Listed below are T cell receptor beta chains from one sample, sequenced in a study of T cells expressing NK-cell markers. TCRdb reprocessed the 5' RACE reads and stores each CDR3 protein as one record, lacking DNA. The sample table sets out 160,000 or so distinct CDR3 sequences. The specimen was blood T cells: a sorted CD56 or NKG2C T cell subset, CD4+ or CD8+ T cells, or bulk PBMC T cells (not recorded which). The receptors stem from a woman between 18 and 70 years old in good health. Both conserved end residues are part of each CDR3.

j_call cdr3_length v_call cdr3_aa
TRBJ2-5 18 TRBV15 CATSRGGGTRRVQETQYF
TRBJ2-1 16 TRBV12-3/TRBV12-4 CASSTSGTSSYNEQFF
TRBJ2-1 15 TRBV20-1 CSARSVASGGNEQFF
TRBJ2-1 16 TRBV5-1 CASSPGGLNSYNEQFF
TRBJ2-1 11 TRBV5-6 CASSLTGEQFF
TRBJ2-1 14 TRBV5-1 CASRNALSSDEQFF
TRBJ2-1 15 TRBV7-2 CASSLVELAGGEQFF
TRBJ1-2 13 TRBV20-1 CSAKNTLSYGYTF
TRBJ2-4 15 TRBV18 CASSPPDRYKNIQYF
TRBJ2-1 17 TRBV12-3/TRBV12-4 CASSPAGWGQGYNEQFF
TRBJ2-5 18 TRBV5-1 CASSWGLGGGNPEETQYF
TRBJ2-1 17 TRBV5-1 CASSSAVRQSSYNEQFF
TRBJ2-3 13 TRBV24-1 CATSDYREDTQYF
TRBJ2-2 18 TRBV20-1 CSARPWGPTSINTGELFF
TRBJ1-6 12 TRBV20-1 CSAGGTYSPLHF
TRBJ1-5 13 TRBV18 CASSTDSNQPQHF
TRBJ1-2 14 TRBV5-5 CASSLNFAGYGYTF
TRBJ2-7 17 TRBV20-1 CSARASGTGSFSYEQYF
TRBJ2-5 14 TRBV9 CASSMRGAQGTQYF
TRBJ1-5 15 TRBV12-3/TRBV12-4 CASRITGESNQPQHF
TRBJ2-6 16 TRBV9 CASSVQGRHGANVLTF
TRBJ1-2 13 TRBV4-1 CASSQDRASGYTF
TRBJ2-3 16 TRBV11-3 CASSGNGPGATDTQYF
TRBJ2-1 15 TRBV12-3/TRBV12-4 CASSSTGGRYGEQFF
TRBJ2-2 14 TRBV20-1 CSAHVGGNTGELFF
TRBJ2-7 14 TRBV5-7 CASSLGRWVREQYF
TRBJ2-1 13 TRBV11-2 CASTFSGGNEQFF
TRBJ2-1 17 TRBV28 CASRPASGVGLRNEQFF
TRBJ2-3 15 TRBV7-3 CASSLYSGTTDTQYF
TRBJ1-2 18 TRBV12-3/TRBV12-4 CASSQKPMTGPHDYGYTF
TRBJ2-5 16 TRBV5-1 CASSWQGQGGQETQYF
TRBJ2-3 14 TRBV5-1 CASSSGLSTDTQYF
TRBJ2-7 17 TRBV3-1 CASSPTHLTGIFYEQYF
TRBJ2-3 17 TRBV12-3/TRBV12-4 CASSPLRGSGGADTQYF
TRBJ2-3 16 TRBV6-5 CASSSRVGGSTDTQYF
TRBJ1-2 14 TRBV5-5 CASSLGTGTSGYTF
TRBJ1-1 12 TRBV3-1 CASSQGRNEAFF
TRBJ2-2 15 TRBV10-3 CAISGLARNTGELFF
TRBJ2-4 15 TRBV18 CASFGGAVAKNIQYF
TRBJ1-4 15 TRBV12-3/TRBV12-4 CASSLRQGGEEKLFF
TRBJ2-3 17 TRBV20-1 CSARDVGTSGSTDTQYF
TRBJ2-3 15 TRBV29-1 CSVTSGQADTDTQYF
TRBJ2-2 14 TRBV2 CASSQEMGTGELFF
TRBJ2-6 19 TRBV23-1 CASSQCRTGPLSGANVLTF
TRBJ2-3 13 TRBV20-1 CSAEDRGKDTQYF
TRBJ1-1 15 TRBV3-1 CASKYGQGSNTEAFF
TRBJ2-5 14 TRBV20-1 CSASGLAGPWAQYF
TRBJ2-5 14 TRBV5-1 CASSVQDRRETQYF